This note documents a single T cell receptor (beta chain) sequence. Generated by immunoSEQ multiplex PCR, the TCRdb table keeps only in-frame clones and is missing some. The sample includes around 2,000,000 clones, about 95% of them seen just once. This sample stems from a study of shared clonotypes between healthy human individuals. Study as a whole: Three plates each covered CD4 naive and memory; CD8 naive two, CD8 memory one.

CDR1 KGHSH and CDR2 LQKENI come from the germline V gene. This CDR3 spans 16 amino acids. The V gene lost 2 bases and the J gene lost 1 base, with 12 bases spanning the gap. The chain couples TRBV18 to TRBJ2-4; D is undetermined. The material sequenced was naive CD4+ T cells sorted from blood. Subset denoted: CD45RA+ positively selected. The TCR comes from a man aged 18 to 29 in good health. CDR3 bases: TGTGCCAGCTCACCAGACCGTGGGGTCGCCAAAAACATTCAGTACTTC. Protein product: CASSPDRGVAKNIQYF.